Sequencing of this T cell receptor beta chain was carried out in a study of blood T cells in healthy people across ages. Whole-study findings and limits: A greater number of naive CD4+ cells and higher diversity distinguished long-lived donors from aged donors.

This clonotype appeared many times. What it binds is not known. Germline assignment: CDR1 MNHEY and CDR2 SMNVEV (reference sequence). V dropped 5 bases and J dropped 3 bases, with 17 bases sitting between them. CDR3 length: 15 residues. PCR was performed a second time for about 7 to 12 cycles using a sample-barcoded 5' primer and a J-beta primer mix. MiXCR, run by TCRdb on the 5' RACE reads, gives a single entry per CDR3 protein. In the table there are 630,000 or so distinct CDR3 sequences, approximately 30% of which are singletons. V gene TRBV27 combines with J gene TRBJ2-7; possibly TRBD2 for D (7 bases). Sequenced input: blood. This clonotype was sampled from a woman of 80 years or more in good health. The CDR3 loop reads CASSLGGGYHYEQYF. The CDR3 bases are TGTGCCAGCAGTCTAGGGGGGGGATACCACTACGAGCAGTACTTC.